The subject of this entry is one T cell receptor (beta chain). The CDR3 covers 14 residues. With 3 bases removed from V and 1 base from J, the gap between germline ends came to 9 bases. CDR1 and CDR2 (germline): KGHSH, LQKENI. Under the authors' procedure: Nucleated cell number was recorded as an estimate derived from reference gene primer amplification. Only in-frame clones appear in the TCRdb table, and some are missing; sequencing was by immunoSEQ multiplex PCR. V, J and clone size were drawn from that table, and D and trimming were deduced from the DNA. The sample lists 250,000 or so clones; 88% were seen once. This entry is derived from a study of blood T cell repertoires in COVID-19. The wider study: The samples span acute and convalescent COVID-19 from the United States, Italy and Spain. The analysed material was cDNA or gDNA that came from T cells, B-cell-depleted T cells, or PBMCs.

Participant reports of clinical history set cohort assignment. The receptor was isolated from a woman between 40 and 55 years old with acute COVID-19. Specimen: PBMCs or T cells enriched from blood (not recorded which). The V gene is TRBV18, the J gene TRBJ1-1; D is undetermined. The CDR3 bases are TGTGCCAGCTCACCTGACCAGGAGAACACTGAAGCTTTCTTT. Translating it yields CASSPDQENTEAFF.